The clone carrying this T cell receptor beta chain was found once. Its antigen is as yet unknown. TCRdb's copy holds only in-frame clones and misses some; the assay was immunoSEQ multiplex PCR. Of roughly 350,000 clones listed, roughly 91% are singletons. The data were taken from a study of Ad26.COV2.S vaccination and SARS-CoV-2 variants. Treatment here: roughly 20 received Ad26.COV2.S at low or high dose, single or two shots; several received placebo; per-sample allocation not given. Sampling happened 63 days after the first vaccine or placebo injection. Donation was by an adult aged 18-55 years who was in Boston. J was trimmed by 2 bases and V by 3 bases; bases with no gene match: 12. CDR3 size: 17 residues. The germline V gene encodes CDR1 KGHSH and CDR2 LQKENI. Study findings and constraints: People who got the vaccine had more spike-specific TCR breadth than people who got placebo.

This sequence originates from a person aged 18-65 years who received the Ad26.COV2.S COVID-19 vaccine or a placebo. Material: peripheral blood, obtained in a trial of Ad26.COV2.S vaccine versus placebo. The rearrangement uses TRBV18 and TRBJ2-5; 7 bases map to TRBD1. The CDR3 sequence is CASSPQTGTIIQETQYF. The CDR3 bases are TGTGCCAGCTCACCCCAGACAGGGACAATAATACAAGAGACCCAGTACTTC. Variable domain in full (rest from reference TRBV18 and TRBJ2-5): NAGVMQNPRHLVRRRGQEARLRCSPMKGHSHVYWYRQLPEEGLKFMVYLQKENIIDESGMPKERFSAEFPKEGPSILRIQQVVRGDSAAYFCASSPQTGTIIQETQYFGPGTRLLVL.